Below are 25 T cell receptor beta chains sequenced from a single sample in a study of beta chain features in type 1 diabetes. Overall study results and limits: Shorter TCRB CDR3s, moderately but significantly so, were found in Type 1 diabetes patients in all four CD4+ subsets.

No antigens are known for them. Every isolated RNA sample was fully reverse transcribed, so sequencing captured expressed TCRB transcripts. Here immunoSEQ multiplex PCR was the method, and the copy in TCRdb shows in-frame clones only, minus some. The sample records a few hundred thousand clones, 15% to 20% being singletons. Source material: naive CD4+ T cells from blood. These receptors were taken from a man younger than 45 with type 1 diabetes.

The gene calls are TRBV30 and TRBJ2-7; TRBD2 agrees at 8 bases. The CDR3 extends over 15 amino acids. J was trimmed by 7 bases and V by 4 bases; bases with no gene match: 15. Germline CDR1 and CDR2: GTSNPN and SVGIG (reference sequence). CDR3 in amino acids: CAWIETGGFGGEQYF. The CDR3 DNA follows: TGTGCCTGGATCGAGACGGGAGGGTTCGGGGGAGAGCAGTACTTC.

This clone was observed a few times. Other DNA sequences from this sample encode an identical CDR3 as well. The V call is TRBV5-1, the J call TRBJ2-5, with 8 nucleotides matching TRBD1. The junction had 3 bases not matched to a gene; V was cut back by 4 bases and J by 4 bases. CDR3 length equals 13 residues. Germline lookup yields CDR1 SGHRS and CDR2 YFSETQ. In DNA, the CDR3 is TGCGCCAGCAGCCTAGGACAGGGAGAGACCCAGTACTTC. Its translation is CASSLGQGETQYF.

This clone has a handful of counts. The chain combines TRBV29-1 with TRBJ2-3; D is ambiguous. Trimming pared 4 bases from V and 2 bases from J, leaving 10 bases between. CDR3 length: 13 residues. The germline V gene has CDR1 SQVTM and CDR2 ANQGSEA. CDR3: CSVAQRLTDTQYF. For the CDR3, the DNA is TGCAGCGTTGCGCAGAGGCTCACAGATACGCAGTATTTT.

V usage is TRBV25-1 and J usage is TRBJ2-7; the D call may be TRBD1 or TRBD2 (5 bases each). The CDR3 covers 14 residues. Germline V gene sequence: CDR1 MGHDK, CDR2 SYGVNS. V lost 0 bases and J 2 bases, leaving 8 bases between the germline ends. The CDR3 reads CASSEYRETYEQYF. In nucleotides, the CDR3 is TGTGCCAGCAGTGAATACAGGGAGACCTACGAGCAGTACTTC.

This clone turned up a few times. The V gene is TRBV5-1, the J gene TRBJ2-3; 8 positions agree with TRBD1. This CDR3 has 15 amino acids. J was trimmed by 4 bases and V by 3 bases; bases with no gene match: 7. The germline V gene encodes CDR1 SGHRS and CDR2 YFSETQ. The CDR3 DNA reads as TGCGCCAGCAGCTCGGACAGGGCGGTTTCAGATACGCAGTATTTT. It codes for CASSSDRAVSDTQYF.

Turning to this clone: Additional DNA sequences in this sample encode the identical CDR3. The chain joins TRBV7-2 to TRBJ2-5; D unclear. V lost 2 bases, J lost 4 bases, and 8 bases lay in between. Germline CDR1 is SGHTA and CDR2 is FQGNSA. The CDR3 covers 13 residues. CDR3 sequence reads: CASSLLAGETQYF. As DNA, the CDR3 is TGTGCCAGCAGCTTATTAGCCGGAGAGACCCAGTACTTC.

This clone was counted a few times. The genes are TRBV30 and TRBJ2-2, with D perhaps TRBD2 (5 bases). CDR1 is GTSNPN, CDR2 SVGIG, per germline (reference sequence). V lost 2 bases to trimming and J lost 2 bases, with 12 bases between them. The CDR3 has 15 amino acids. CDR3 sequence reads: CAWSNRGSNTGELFF. DNA for the CDR3: TGTGCCTGGAGTAATAGAGGGTCAAACACCGGGGAGCTGTTTTTT.

This clone was seen more than once but under ten times. J is TRBJ2-1 and V is TRBV5-1; D may be TRBD2 (5 bases). The CDR3 length is 13 residues. CDR1 is SGHRS and CDR2 is YFSETQ in the germline V gene. V lost 6 bases and J lost 8, with 15 bases in between. The chain's CDR3 is CASTLGVFDEQFF. CDR3 sequence (DNA): TGCGCCAGCACCCTCGGGGTTTTCGATGAGCAGTTCTTC.

There are a few counts of this clone. The V gene is TRBV10-3, the J gene TRBJ2-3; D not certain. The ends were cut back, 6 bases at V and 0 bases at J, with 1 base in the middle. CDR3 size: 11 residues. CDR1 is ENHRY and CDR2 is SYGVKD in the germline V gene. For the CDR3, the DNA is TGTGCCATCAGGAGCACAGATACGCAGTATTTT. Residues: CAIRSTDTQYF.

This clone showed up just a few times. The CDR3 DNA is TGTGCCAGCAGCCAAGGTGACGCTCTAGAAAAACTGTTTTTT. Translated, it gives CASSQGDALEKLFF. V is TRBV25-1 and J is TRBJ1-4, with D unclear. The CDR3 loop spans 14 amino acids. V was cut by 6 bases and J by 8 bases, with 16 bases left in between. The germline V gene encodes CDR1 MGHDK and CDR2 SYGVNS.

This chain links TRBV5-1 with TRBJ1-5; 7 bases are shared with TRBD1. Germline-derived CDR1 and CDR2 are SGHRS and YFSETQ. This CDR3 contains 15 residues. V lost 4 bases to trimming and J lost 5 bases; unmatched junction nucleotides: 9. The CDR3, as DNA: TGCGCCAGCAGCCCGGGACAGTTGAGGGATCAGCCCCAGCATTTT. This codes for CASSPGQLRDQPQHF.

The chain combines TRBV5-1 with TRBJ2-7; TRBD1 aligns across 9 bases. The CDR3 is made up of 15 amino acids. Germline V CDR1 and CDR2: SGHRS, YFSETQ. V lost 4 bases to trimming and J lost 7 bases; unmatched junction nucleotides: 12. The CDR3 bases are TGCGCCAGCAGCGATTTGTCACAGGGGGCTAGTGAGCAGTACTTC. Encoded protein: CASSDLSQGASEQYF.

The chain couples TRBV5-6 to TRBJ2-7; TRBD1 agrees at 9 bases. The CDR3 is 14 residues long. The V gene's germline CDR1 is SGHDT and CDR2 YYEEEE. Losses at the gene ends were 3 bases for V and 3 bases for J; bases not matched to a gene: 4. The CDR3, as DNA: TGTGCCAGCAGCTCCTACAGGGGGCTCTACGAGCAGTACTTC. It yields the protein CASSSYRGLYEQYF. Based on the CDR3 plus reference TRBV5-6 and TRBJ2-7, the full variable domain is DAGVTQSPTHLIKTRGQQVTLRCSPKSGHDTVSWYQQALGQGPQFIFQYYEEEERQRGNFPDRFSGHQFPNYSSELNVNALLLGDSALYLCASSSYRGLYEQYFGPGTRLTVT.

The chain carries TRBV28 and TRBJ2-5, with D possibly called TRBD1 or TRBD2 (5 bases each). The CDR3 is 14 residues long. The germline V gene has CDR1 MDHEN and CDR2 SYDVKM. V was trimmed by 6 bases and J by 7 bases, leaving 18 bases between them. Here the CDR3 reads CASSSPPHGGTQYF. CDR3 DNA: TGTGCCAGCAGCTCCCCCCCTCATGGGGGGACCCAGTACTTC. Full variable domain (remainder filled in from reference TRBV28 and TRBJ2-5): DVKVTQSSRYLVKRTGEKVFLECVQDMDHENMFWYRQDPGLGLRLIYFSYDVKMKEKGDIPEGYSVSREKKERFSLILESASTNQTSMYLCASSSPPHGGTQYFGPGTRLLVL.

This clone was counted only a few times. The rearrangement uses TRBV2 and TRBJ2-5, with TRBD2 identical over 9 bases. This CDR3 has 15 amino acids. Germline assignment: CDR1 SNHLY and CDR2 FYNNEI. The trim removed 7 bases at V and 7 bases at J, leaving 13 bases unmatched. The CDR3 reads CASTRSGVAGATQYF. Written as DNA, the CDR3 is TGTGCCAGCACCCGAAGCGGGGTAGCGGGAGCGACCCAGTACTTC.

The sample holds a few counts of this clone. This chain links TRBV25-1 with TRBJ1-1; no clear D gene. Trimming pared 5 bases from V and 3 bases from J, leaving 7 bases between. The CDR3 loop spans 12 amino acids. CDR1 MGHDK and CDR2 SYGVNS come from the germline V gene. The CDR3 DNA reads TGTGCCAGCAGTATGCAGTACACTGAAGCTTTCTTT. As protein: CASSMQYTEAFF.

This chain uses TRBV30 with TRBJ1-5; perhaps TRBD1 as D (6 bases). V was pared by 5 bases and J by 1 base, with 6 bases between. The germline CDR1 and CDR2 sequences are GTSNPN and SVGIG (reference sequence). This CDR3 is 12 amino acids long. The CDR3: CAWGGSNQPQHF. Here the CDR3 DNA reads TGTGCCTGGGGGGGCAGCAATCAGCCCCAGCATTTT.

This clone was seen more than once but under ten times. The rearrangement joins TRBV29-1 to TRBJ1-1; possible D gene TRBD1, 6 bases. Trimming stripped 2 bases from V and 8 bases from J, with 15 bases between. CDR1 and CDR2 (germline): SQVTM, ANQGSEA. The CDR3 is 13 amino acids. Written as DNA, the CDR3 is TGCAGCGTTGAAAGGGGAGAGACAGGCGAAGCTTTCTTT. Translated, it gives CSVERGETGEAFF.

This clone was counted between two and nine times. V gene TRBV4-1 combines with J gene TRBJ2-3, with D perhaps TRBD1 or TRBD2 (6 bases each). Trimming took 1 base from V and 4 from J, leaving 12 bases between them. CDR1 and CDR2 from the germline V gene are MGHRA and YSYEKL. The CDR3 totals 15 residues. CDR3 sequence reads: CASSQGGARADTQYF. Here the CDR3 DNA reads TGCGCCAGCAGCCAAGGGGGGGCGAGGGCAGATACGCAGTATTTT.

The genes are TRBV29-1 and TRBJ2-6; maybe TRBD1 (5 bases). The germline V gene has CDR1 SQVTM and CDR2 ANQGSEA. The CDR3 is 14 amino acids. The V end lost 4 bases, the J end lost 4 bases, and 11 bases lay between the germline ends. The CDR3 spells CSVGQSGGANVLTF. DNA of the CDR3: TGCAGCGTTGGACAGTCGGGCGGGGCCAACGTCCTGACTTTC.

This chain uses TRBV5-6 with TRBJ2-1; possibly TRBD2 for D (6 bases). Trimming took off 4 bases at V and 9 bases at J, with 20 bases between the two ends. This CDR3 is built from 15 residues. In germline, CDR1 is SGHDT, CDR2 YYEEEE. The CDR3 sequence is CASSPIDLREFEQFF. The CDR3 nucleotides read TGTGCCAGCAGCCCGATTGATCTCCGGGAGTTTGAGCAGTTCTTC.

The chain combines TRBV6-5 with TRBJ2-7, with a weak D call TRBD2 (6 bases). This CDR3 region has 14 residues. Germline CDR1 and CDR2: MNHEY and SVGAGI. V lost 2 bases and J lost 6, with 14 bases in between. CDR3 bases: TGTGCCAGCAGTTACGAGGCTAGCGCCGGCGAGCAGTACTTC. It is translated as CASSYEASAGEQYF.

This clone was recorded a few times. The J gene is TRBJ2-1, the V gene TRBV4-1, with 12 nucleotides matching TRBD2. V gave up 2 bases and J gave up 6 bases; unmatched junction bases: 5. There are 16 residues in the CDR3. CDR1 is MGHRA, CDR2 YSYEKL, per germline. CDR3 nucleotide sequence: TGCGCCAGCAGCCAACCTAGCGGGAGGGCGGTCAATGAGCAGTTCTTC. Its protein is CASSQPSGRAVNEQFF.

The table lists this clone with a few counts. The rearrangement uses TRBV30 and TRBJ1-5; 9 bases match TRBD1. With V trimmed by 3 bases and J by 5 bases, 5 bases remained unmatched. The CDR3 is 14 residues long. CDR1 and CDR2 (germline): GTSNPN, SVGIG (reference sequence). The CDR3 here is CAWSLTGGDQPQHF. CDR3 in DNA: TGTGCCTGGAGCTTGACAGGGGGAGATCAGCCCCAGCATTTT.

This clone was seen more than once but under ten times. The rearrangement uses TRBV10-3 and TRBJ2-2; 11 bases are shared with TRBD1. The junction had 2 bases not matched to a gene; V was cut back by 10 bases and J by 4 bases. Germline lookup yields CDR1 ENHRY and CDR2 SYGVKD. The CDR3 has 13 residues. CDR3: CATGTGGTGELFF. In DNA form, the CDR3 reads TGTGCCACCGGGACAGGGGGCACCGGGGAGCTGTTTTTT.